The source of this T cell receptor beta chain is a study of response to subunit inactivated influenza vaccine. TCRdb itself ran the RT-PCR reads through MiXCR, one entry per CDR3 protein. The data show roughly 570,000 distinct CDR3 sequences, 10% to 15% seen once. There are 14 residues in the CDR3. CDR1 and CDR2 (germline): DFQATT, SNEGSKA (reference sequence). Trimming stripped 6 bases from V and 2 bases from J, with 17 bases between. This clonotype was observed a few times. No antigen is known for it. General study findings and limits: Authors suggested few new T cells are recruited by each seasonal influenza vaccination.

Sequencing used PBMCs from blood, obtained roughly 6 weeks after vaccination. This rearrangement joins TRBV20-1 to TRBJ2-7; D gene uncertain. The clonotype was recovered from a man aged 50-59 years who received an inactivated influenza vaccine. As DNA, the CDR3 is TGCAGTGCGGCCAGACTCGACCAAACCTACGAGCAGTACTTC. Translated: CSAARLDQTYEQYF.